In its sample, the clone carrying this T cell receptor beta chain was seen once. The antigen is undetermined. Using a J-beta primer mix together with a sample-barcoded 5' primer, a second PCR was run for roughly 6 to 11 cycles. Each cDNA molecule, via a template-switch adaptor with 12 random nucleotides, was tagged. TCRdb reprocessed the 5' RACE reads with MiXCR, giving one entry per CDR3 protein. Altogether about 570,000 distinct CDR3 sequences are present, 27% being singletons, with the ten largest covering 15% to 20%. Healthy Caucasian individuals from Russia aged roughly 6 to 90 served as donors. Isolation per sample recovered at least 6 million PBMCs. This entry belongs to a study of blood T cells in healthy people across ages. Findings of the study overall: Total diversity from one million sequenced T cells was likely underestimated.

The sample comprised blood. This sequence was found in a woman aged 70-85 years in good health.

CDR3 amino acids: CASSQEIAGGRNTQYF. The CDR3 bases are TGCGCCAGCAGCCAGGAAATAGCGGGGGGGCGAAATACGCAGTATTTT. This rearrangement joins TRBV4-1 to TRBJ2-3; the match to TRBD2 covers 11 bases. With V trimmed by 3 bases and J by 7 bases, 9 bases remained unmatched. The CDR3 has 16 residues. Germline CDR1 MGHRA, CDR2 YSYEKL.